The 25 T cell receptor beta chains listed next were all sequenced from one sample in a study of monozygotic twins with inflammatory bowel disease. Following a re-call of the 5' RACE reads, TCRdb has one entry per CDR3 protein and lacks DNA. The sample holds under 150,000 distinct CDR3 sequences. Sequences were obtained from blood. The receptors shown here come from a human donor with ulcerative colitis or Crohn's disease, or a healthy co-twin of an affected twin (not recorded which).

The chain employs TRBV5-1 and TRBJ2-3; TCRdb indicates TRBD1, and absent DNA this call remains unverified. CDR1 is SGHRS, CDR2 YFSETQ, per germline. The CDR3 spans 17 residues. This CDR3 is CASSLELAGTGTDTQYF.

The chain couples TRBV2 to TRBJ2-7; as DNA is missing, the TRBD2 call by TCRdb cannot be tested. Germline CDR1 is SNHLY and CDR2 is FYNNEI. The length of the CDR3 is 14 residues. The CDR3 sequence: CASVSTLSSYEQYF. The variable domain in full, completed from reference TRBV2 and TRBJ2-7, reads EPEVTQTPSHQVTQMGQEVILRCVPISNHLYFYWYRQILGQKVEFLVSFYNNEISEKSEIFDDQFSVERPDGSNFTLKIRSTKLEDSAMYFCASVSTLSSYEQYFGPGTRLTVT.

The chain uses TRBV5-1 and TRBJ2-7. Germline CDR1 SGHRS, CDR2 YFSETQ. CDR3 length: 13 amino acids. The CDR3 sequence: CASSLELYYEQYF.

The CDR3 reads CASSLSRGAGEQYF. This rearrangement joins TRBV28 to TRBJ2-7; TCRdb gives TRBD1 as the D gene, but with no DNA this cannot be confirmed. Per the germline V gene, CDR1 is MDHEN and CDR2 is SYDVKM. The CDR3 loop spans 14 amino acids. The variable domain in full, with the rest retrieved from reference TRBV28 and TRBJ2-7, is DVKVTQSSRYLVKRTGEKVFLECVQDMDHENMFWYRQDPGLGLRLIYFSYDVKMKEKGDIPEGYSVSREKKERFSLILESASTNQTSMYLCASSLSRGAGEQYFGPGTRLTVT.

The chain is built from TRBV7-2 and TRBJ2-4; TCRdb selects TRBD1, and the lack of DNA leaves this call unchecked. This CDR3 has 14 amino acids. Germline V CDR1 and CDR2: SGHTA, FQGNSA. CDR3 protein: CASSFGTGGNIQYF.

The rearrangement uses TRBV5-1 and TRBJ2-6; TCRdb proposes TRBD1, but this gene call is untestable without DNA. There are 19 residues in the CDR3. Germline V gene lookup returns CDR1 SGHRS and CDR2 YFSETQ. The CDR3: CASILGPEQAIFGANVLTF.

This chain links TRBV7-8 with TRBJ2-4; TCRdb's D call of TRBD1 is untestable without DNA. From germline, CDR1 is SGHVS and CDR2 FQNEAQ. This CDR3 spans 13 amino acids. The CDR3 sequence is CASTGWGKNIQYF.

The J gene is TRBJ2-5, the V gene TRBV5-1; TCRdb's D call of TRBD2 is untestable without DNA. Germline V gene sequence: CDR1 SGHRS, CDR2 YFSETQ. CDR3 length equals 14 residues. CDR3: CASKSGGAQETQYF.

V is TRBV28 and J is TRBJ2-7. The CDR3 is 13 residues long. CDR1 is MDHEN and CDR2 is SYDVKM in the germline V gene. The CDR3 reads CASSSAVIYEQYF.

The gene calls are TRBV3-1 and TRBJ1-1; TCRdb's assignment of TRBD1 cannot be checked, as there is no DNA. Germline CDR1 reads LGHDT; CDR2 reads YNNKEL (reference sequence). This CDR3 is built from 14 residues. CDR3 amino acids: CASSQPGQGTEAFF.

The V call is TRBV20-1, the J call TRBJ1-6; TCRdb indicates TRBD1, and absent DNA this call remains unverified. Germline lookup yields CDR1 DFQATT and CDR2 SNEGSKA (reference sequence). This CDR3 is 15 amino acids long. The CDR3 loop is CSARDRDRGNSPLHF.

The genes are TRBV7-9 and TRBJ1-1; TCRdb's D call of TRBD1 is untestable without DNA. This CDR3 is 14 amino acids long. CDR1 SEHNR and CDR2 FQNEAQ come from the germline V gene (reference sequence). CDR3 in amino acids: CASSPTTGGTEAFF.

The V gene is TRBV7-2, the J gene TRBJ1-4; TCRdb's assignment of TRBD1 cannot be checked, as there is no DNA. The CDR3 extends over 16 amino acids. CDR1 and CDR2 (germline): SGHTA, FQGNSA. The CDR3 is CASSPRPDRINEKLFF.

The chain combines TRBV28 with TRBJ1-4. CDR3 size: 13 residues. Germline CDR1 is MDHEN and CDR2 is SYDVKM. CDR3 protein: CASNRQEIEKLFF.

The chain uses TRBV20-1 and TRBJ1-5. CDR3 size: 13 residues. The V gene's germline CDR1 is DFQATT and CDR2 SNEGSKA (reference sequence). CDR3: CSAVEGSNQPQHF.

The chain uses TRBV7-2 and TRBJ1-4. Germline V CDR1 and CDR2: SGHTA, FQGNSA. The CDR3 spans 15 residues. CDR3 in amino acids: CASSLLRGGIEKLFF.

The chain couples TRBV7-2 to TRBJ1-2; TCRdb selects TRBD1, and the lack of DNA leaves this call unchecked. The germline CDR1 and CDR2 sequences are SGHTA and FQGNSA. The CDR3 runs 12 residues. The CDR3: CASSIQGFGYTF.

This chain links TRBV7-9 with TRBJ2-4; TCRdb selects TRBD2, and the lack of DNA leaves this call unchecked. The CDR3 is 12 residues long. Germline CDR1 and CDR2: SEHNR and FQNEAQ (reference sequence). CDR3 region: CASRAGENIQYF. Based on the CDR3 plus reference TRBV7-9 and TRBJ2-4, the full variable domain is DTGVSQNPRHKITKRGQNVTFRCDPISEHNRLYWYRQTLGQGPEFLTYFQNEAQLEKSRLLSDRFSAERPKGSFSTLEIQRTEQGDSAMYLCASRAGENIQYFGAGTRLSVL.

CDR3 region: CASSQTSRENIQYF. The chain has TRBV4-1 and TRBJ2-4. This CDR3 region has 14 residues. Germline V CDR1 and CDR2: MGHRA, YSYEKL.

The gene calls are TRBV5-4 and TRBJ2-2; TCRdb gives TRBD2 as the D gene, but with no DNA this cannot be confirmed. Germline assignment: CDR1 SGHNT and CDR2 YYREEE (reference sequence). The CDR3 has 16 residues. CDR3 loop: CASSPSHSPLTGELFF.

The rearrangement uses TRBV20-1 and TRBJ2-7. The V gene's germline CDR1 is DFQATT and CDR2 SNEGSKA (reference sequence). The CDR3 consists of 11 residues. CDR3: CSARLTYEQYF.

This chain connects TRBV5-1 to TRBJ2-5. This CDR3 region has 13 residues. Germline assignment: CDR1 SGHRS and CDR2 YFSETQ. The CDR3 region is CASSPEIQETQYF.

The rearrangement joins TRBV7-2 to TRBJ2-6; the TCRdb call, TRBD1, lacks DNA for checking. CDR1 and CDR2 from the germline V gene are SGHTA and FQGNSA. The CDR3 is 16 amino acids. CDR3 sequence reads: CASSIEAGSGANVLTF.

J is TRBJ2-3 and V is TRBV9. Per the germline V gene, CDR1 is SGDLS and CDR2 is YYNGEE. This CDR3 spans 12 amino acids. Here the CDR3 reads CASRGIYGTQYF.

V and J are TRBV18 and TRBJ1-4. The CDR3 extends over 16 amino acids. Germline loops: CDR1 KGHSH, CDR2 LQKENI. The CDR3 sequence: CASSPREAGTNEKLFF. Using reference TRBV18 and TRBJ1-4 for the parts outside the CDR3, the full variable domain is NAGVMQNPRHLVRRRGQEARLRCSPMKGHSHVYWYRQLPEEGLKFMVYLQKENIIDESGMPKERFSAEFPKEGPSILRIQQVVRGDSAAYFCASSPREAGTNEKLFFGSGTQLSVL.